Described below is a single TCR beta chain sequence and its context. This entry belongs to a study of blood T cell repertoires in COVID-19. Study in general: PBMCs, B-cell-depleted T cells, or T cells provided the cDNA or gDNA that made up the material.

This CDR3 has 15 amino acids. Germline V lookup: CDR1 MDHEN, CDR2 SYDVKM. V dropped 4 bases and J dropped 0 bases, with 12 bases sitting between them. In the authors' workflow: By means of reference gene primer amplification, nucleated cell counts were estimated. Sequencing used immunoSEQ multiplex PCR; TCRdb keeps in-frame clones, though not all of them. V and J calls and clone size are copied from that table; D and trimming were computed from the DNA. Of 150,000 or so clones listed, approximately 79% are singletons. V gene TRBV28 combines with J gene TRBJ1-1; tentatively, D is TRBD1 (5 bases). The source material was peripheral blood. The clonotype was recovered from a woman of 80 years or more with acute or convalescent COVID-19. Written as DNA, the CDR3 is TGTGCCAGCAGTTCGTCGACAGTGATGAACACTGAAGCTTTCTTT. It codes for CASSSSTVMNTEAFF.